This T cell receptor (beta chain) originates from a study of T cells in Graves' hyperthyroidism and ophthalmopathy. Blood was obtained at the first hyperthyroidism diagnosis, which preceded any ophthalmopathy symptoms. This clonotype appeared many times. Its antigen is as yet unknown. General observations from the study: Patients with ophthalmopathy were separated from those with stable hyperthyroidism by a 13 V-J model. Blood samples included most of the expanded thyroid clonotypes exceeding 0.001.

Template material for amplifying TCR beta CDR3 regions consisted of RNA transcripts. First-round RT-PCR targeting the TCR CDR3 was performed with the HTBI primer set. TCRdb reprocessed the multiplex PCR reads with MiXCR, giving one entry per CDR3 protein. The sample consists of around 380,000 distinct CDR3 sequences, roughly 13% of them appearing once. Germline CDR1 reads SNHLY; CDR2 reads FYNNEI. V was cut by 7 bases and J by 2 bases, with 10 bases left in between. The CDR3 extends over 13 amino acids. The source is a man aged 25-40 years with Graves' hyperthyroidism that later progressed to Graves' ophthalmopathy. Material: blood. The chain has TRBV2 and TRBJ2-3, with no clear D. This CDR3 is CASNVMSTDTQYF. The CDR3 nucleotides read TGTGCCAGCAACGTAATGTCCACAGATACGCAGTATTTT.